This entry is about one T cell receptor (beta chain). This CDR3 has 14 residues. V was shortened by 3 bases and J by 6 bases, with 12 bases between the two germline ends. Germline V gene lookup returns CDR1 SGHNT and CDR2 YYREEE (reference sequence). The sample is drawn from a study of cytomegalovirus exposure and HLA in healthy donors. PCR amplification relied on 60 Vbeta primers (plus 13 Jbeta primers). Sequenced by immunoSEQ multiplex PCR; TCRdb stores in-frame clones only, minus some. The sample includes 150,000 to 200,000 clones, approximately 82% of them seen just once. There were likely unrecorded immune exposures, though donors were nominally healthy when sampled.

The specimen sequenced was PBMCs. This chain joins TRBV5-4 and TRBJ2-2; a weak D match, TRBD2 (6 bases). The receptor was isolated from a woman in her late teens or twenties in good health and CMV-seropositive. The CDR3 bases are TGTGCCAGCAGCTGGGGTGGGGGGTCCGGGGAGCTGTTTTTT. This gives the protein CASSWGGGSGELFF.